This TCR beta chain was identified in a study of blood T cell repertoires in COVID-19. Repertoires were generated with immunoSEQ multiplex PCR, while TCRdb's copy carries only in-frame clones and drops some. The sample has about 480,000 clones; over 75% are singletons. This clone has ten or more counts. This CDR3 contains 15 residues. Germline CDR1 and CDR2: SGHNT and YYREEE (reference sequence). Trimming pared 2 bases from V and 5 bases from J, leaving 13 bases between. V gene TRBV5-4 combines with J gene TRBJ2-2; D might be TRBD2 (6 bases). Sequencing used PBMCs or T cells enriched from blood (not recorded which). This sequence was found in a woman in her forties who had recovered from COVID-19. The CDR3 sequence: CASSLGPGDTGELFF. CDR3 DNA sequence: TGTGCCAGCAGCTTAGGACCGGGAGATACCGGGGAGCTGTTTTTT.